This T cell receptor (beta chain) was captured in a study of Ad26.COV2.S vaccination and SARS-CoV-2 variants. Study context: In the study, Ad26.COV2.S was injected intramuscularly once, or twice 56 days apart. Overall study findings and caveats: The authors reported substantial breadth in spike-specific CD8+ and CD4+ T cell responses after vaccination.

Deletions cut 1 base from V and 3 bases from J, with 14 bases between. The CDR3 sequence is 16 residues long. Germline-derived CDR1 and CDR2 are KGHSH and LQKENI. Clones were read by immunoSEQ multiplex PCR, and TCRdb kept only the in-frame ones, dropping some. The sample has 380,000 or so clones, about 89% seen once. To note about this clone: The antigen is not known.

Described treatment: approximately 18 received Ad26.COV2.S at low or high dose, single or two shots; 5 received placebo; per-sample allocation not given. Each sample was drawn 63 days after the first injection (of vaccine or placebo). Ad26 vector vaccine expressed Wuhan-strain SARS-CoV-2 spike. The TCR was taken from a person aged 18-60 years who received the Ad26.COV2.S COVID-19 vaccine or a placebo. The V gene is TRBV18, the J gene TRBJ2-3, with D perhaps matching TRBD1 (5 bases). The specimen comprised peripheral blood, sampled in a trial of Ad26.COV2.S vaccine versus placebo. In DNA, the CDR3 is TGTGCCAGCTCACCACGGGCAGGGCTCTATACAGATACGCAGTATTTT. Its protein product is CASSPRAGLYTDTQYF.